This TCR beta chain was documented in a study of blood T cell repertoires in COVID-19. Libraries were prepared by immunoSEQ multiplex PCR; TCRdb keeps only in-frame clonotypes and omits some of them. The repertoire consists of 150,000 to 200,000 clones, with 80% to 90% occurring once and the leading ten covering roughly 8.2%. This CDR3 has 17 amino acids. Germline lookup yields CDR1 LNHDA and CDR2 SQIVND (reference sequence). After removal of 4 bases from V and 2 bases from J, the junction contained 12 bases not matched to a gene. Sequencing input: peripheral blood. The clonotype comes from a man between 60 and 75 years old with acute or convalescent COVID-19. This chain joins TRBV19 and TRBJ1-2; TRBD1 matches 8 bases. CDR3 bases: TGTGCCAGTAGTAGAATAAGGACAGGGACCTCGAACTATGGCTACACCTTC. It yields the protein CASSRIRTGTSNYGYTF.